The clone carrying this T cell receptor (beta chain) has a handful of counts. As to time point: sample taken at primary tumor resection. From tumor, nontumor lung or frozen PBMC, whole RNA was taken unsorted for sequencing. The donors, 72 patients with untreated early-stage non-small cell lung cancer, provided the samples. Each TCR cDNA molecule bore a unique molecular identifier. TCRdb re-called the 5' RACE reads with MiXCR, one entry per CDR3 protein. Of about 92,000 distinct CDR3 sequences in the sample, approximately 12% were seen once. The sample belongs to a study of spatial heterogeneity in lung cancer. About the research overall: Beta-chain sequences were consistently detected more often than alpha-chain sequences.

The CDR3 contains 14 residues. From germline, CDR1 is SQVTM and CDR2 ANQGSEA. V lost 7 bases and J 1 base, leaving 13 bases between the germline ends. This chain uses TRBV29-1 with TRBJ2-2; the D is unclear. The sequences come from PBMCs, collected at surgery. The source is a male donor with early-stage non-small cell lung cancer. CDR3 coding DNA: TGCAGCGGGGCCGGAACAGTGAACACCGGGGAGCTGTTTTTT. This codes for CSGAGTVNTGELFF.